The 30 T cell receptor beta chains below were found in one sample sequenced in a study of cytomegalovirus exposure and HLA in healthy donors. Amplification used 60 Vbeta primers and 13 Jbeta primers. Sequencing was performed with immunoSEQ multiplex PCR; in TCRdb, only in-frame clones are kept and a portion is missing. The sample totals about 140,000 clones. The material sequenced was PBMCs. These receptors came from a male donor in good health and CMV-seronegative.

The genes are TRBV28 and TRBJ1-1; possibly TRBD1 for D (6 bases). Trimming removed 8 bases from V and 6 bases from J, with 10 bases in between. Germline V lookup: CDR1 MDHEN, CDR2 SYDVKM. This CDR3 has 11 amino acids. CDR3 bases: TGTGCCAGCGAACAGGGAGCTGAAGCTTTCTTT. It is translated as CASEQGAEAFF.

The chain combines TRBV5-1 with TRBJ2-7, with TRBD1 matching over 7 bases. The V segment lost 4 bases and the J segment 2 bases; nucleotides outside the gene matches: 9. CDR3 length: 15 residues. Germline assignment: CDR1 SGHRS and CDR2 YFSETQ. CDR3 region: CASSPSDRSAYEQYF. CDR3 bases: TGCGCCAGCAGCCCCTCGGACAGGAGTGCCTACGAGCAGTACTTC. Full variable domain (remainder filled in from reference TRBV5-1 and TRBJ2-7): KAGVTQTPRYLIKTRGQQVTLSCSPISGHRSVSWYQQTPGQGLQFLFEYFSETQRNKGNFPGRFSGRQFSNSRSEMNVSTLELGDSALYLCASSPSDRSAYEQYFGPGTRLTVT.

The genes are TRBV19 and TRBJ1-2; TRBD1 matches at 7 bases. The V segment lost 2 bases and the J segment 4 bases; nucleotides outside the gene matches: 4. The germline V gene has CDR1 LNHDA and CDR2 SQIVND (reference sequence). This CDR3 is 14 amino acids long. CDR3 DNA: TGTGCCAGTAGTATAAAGGGACAGTCCTATGGCTACACCTTC. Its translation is CASSIKGQSYGYTF.

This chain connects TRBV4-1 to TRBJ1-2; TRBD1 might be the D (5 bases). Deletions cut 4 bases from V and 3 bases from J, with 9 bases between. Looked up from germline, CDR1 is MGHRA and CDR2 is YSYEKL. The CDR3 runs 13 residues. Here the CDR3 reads CASSPGRDYGYTF. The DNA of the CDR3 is TGCGCCAGCAGCCCGGGCAGGGACTATGGCTACACCTTC.

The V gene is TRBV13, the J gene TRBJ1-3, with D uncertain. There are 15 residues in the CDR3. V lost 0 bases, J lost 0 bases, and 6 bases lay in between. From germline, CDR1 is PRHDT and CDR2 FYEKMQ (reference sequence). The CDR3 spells CASSLGTVSGNTIYF. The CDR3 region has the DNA TGTGCCAGCAGCTTAGGAACGGTCTCTGGAAACACCATATATTTT.

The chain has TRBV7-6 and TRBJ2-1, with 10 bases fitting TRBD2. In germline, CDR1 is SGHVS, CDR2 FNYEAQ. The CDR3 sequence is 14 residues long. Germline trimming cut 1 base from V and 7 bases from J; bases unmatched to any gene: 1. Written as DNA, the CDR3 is TGTGCCAGCAGCTTAGAGCGGGGGGGAAATGAGCAGTTCTTC. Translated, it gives CASSLERGGNEQFF.

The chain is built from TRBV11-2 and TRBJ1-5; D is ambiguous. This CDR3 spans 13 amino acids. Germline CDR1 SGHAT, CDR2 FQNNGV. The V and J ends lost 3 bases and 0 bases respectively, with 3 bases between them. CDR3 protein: CASSFGSNQPQHF. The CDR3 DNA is TGTGCCAGCAGCTTCGGTAGCAATCAGCCCCAGCATTTT.

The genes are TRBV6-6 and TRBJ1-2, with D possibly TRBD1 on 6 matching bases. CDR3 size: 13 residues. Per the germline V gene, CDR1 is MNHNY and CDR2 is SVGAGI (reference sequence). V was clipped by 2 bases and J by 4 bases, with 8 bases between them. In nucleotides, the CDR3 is TGTGCCAGCAGTTACGAGGACAGCTATGGCTACACCTTC. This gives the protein CASSYEDSYGYTF.

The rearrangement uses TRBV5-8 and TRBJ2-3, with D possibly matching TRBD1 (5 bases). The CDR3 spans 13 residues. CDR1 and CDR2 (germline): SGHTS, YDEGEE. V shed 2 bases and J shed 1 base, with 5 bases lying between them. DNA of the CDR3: TGTGCCAGCAGCTTAGGGGGCACAGATACGCAGTATTTT. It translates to CASSLGGTDTQYF.

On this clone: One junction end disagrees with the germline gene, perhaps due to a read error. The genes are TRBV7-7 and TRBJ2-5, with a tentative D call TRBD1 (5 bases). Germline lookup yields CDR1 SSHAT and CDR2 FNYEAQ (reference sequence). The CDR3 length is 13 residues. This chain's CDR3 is CASSLKGLGTQYF. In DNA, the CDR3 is TGTGCTAGCAGCTTAAAGGGGCTAGGGACCCAGTACTTC.

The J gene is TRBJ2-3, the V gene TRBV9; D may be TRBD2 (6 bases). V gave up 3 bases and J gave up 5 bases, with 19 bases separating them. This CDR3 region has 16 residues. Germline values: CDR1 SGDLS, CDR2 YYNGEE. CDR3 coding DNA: TGTGCCAGCAGCGCCGCCCGGGAGCTGAGGTTAGATACGCAGTATTTT. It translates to CASSAARELRLDTQYF.

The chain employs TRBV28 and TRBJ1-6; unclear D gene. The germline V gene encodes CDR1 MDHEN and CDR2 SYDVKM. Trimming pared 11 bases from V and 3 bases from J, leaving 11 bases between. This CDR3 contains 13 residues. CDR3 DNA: TGTGCCGTCGCAGAAATCTATAATTCACCCCTCCACTTT. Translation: CAVAEIYNSPLHF.

The CDR3 bases are TGCGCCAGCAGTCAGGGGGGTAACACTGAAGCTTTCTTT. It specifies CASSQGGNTEAFF. The chain uses TRBV5-1 and TRBJ1-1; 7 bases are a match to TRBD1. The CDR3 is made up of 13 amino acids. V gave up 5 bases and J gave up 2 bases; unmatched junction bases: 3. Germline V gives CDR1 SGHRS, CDR2 YFSETQ.

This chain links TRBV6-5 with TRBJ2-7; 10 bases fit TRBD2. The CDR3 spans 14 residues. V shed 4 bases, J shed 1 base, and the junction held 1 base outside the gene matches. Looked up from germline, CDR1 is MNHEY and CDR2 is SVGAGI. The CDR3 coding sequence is TGTGCCAGCAGTTTGGGACTAGCGTCCTACGAGCAGTACTTC. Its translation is CASSLGLASYEQYF.

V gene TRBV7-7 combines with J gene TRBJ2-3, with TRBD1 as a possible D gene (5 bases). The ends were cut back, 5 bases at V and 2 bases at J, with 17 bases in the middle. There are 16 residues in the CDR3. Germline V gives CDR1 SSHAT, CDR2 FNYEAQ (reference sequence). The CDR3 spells CASSPSRQTNTDTQYF. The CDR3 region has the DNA TGTGCCAGCAGCCCCTCCAGACAGACCAACACAGATACGCAGTATTTT.

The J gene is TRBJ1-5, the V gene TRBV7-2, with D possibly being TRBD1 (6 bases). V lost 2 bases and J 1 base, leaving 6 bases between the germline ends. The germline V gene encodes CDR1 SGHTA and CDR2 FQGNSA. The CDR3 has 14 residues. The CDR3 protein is CASSLRGSNQPQHF. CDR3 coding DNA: TGTGCCAGCAGCTTAAGGGGGAGCAATCAGCCCCAGCATTTT.

The CDR3 sequence is CASSPPRRARELFF. As DNA, the CDR3 is TGTGCCAGCTCACCACCGAGGAGGGCCCGGGAGCTGTTTTTT. This chain links TRBV18 with TRBJ2-2, with D perhaps TRBD2 (6 bases). CDR1 and CDR2 (germline): KGHSH, LQKENI. The CDR3 is made up of 14 amino acids. Deletions cut 0 bases from V and 9 bases from J, with 11 bases between.

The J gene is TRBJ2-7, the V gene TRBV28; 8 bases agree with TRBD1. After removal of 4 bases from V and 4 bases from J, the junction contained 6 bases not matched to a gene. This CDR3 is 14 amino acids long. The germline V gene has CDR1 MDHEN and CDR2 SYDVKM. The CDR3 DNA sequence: TGTGCCAGCAGTTCTGGACAGGGACTTTACGAGCAGTACTTC. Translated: CASSSGQGLYEQYF.

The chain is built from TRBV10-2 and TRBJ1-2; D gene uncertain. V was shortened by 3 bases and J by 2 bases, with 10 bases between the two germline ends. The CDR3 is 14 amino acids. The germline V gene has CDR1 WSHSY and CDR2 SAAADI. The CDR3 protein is CASSDPGTNYGYTF. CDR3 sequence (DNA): TGCGCCAGCAGTGATCCGGGTACCAACTATGGCTACACCTTC.

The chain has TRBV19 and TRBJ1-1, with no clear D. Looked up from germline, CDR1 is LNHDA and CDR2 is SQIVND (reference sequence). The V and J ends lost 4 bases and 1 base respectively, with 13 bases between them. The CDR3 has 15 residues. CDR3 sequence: CASSSGKLQNTEAFF. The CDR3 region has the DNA TGTGCCAGTAGTAGTGGCAAACTACAGAACACTGAAGCTTTCTTT.

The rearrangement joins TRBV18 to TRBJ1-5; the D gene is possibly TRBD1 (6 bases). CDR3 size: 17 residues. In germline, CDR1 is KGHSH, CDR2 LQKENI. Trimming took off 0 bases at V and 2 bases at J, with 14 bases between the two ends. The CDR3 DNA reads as TGTGCCAGCTCACCACCCGTGGGGGCTGGGGGCAATCAGCCCCAGCATTTT. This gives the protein CASSPPVGAGGNQPQHF. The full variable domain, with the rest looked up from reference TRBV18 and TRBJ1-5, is NAGVMQNPRHLVRRRGQEARLRCSPMKGHSHVYWYRQLPEEGLKFMVYLQKENIIDESGMPKERFSAEFPKEGPSILRIQQVVRGDSAAYFCASSPPVGAGGNQPQHFGDGTRLSIL.

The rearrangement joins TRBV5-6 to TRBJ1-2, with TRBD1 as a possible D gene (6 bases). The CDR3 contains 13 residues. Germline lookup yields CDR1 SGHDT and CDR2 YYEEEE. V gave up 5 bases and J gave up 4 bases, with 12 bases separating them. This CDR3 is CASSPPGVYGYTF. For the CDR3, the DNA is TGTGCCAGCAGTCCGCCAGGGGTCTATGGCTACACCTTC.

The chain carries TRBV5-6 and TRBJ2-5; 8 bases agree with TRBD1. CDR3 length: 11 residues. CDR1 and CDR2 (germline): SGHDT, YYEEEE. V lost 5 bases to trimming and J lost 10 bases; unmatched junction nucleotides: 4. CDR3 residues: CASRDRGRQYF. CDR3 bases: TGTGCCAGCAGAGACAGGGGCCGCCAGTACTTC.

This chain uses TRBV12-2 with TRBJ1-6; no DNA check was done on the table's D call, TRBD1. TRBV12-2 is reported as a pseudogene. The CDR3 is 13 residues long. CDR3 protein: CASRYTGRSPLHF. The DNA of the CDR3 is TGTGCAAGTCGCTACACAGGGCGCTCACCCCTCCACTTT.

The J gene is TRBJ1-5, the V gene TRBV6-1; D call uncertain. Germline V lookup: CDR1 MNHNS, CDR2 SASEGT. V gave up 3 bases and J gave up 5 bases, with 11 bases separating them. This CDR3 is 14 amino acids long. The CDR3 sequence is CASSEYYSDQPQHF. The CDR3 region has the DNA TGTGCCAGCAGTGAGTATTATTCCGATCAGCCCCAGCATTTT.

The DNA for the CDR3 is TGTGCCAGTAACACGGGCCGGGAAGGTCAGCCCCAGCATTTT. It translates to CASNTGREGQPQHF. The chain carries TRBV6-1 and TRBJ1-5; D uncertain. The V end lost 9 bases, the J end lost 6 bases, and 18 bases lay between the germline ends. The CDR3 totals 14 residues. Germline-derived CDR1 and CDR2 are MNHNS and SASEGT.

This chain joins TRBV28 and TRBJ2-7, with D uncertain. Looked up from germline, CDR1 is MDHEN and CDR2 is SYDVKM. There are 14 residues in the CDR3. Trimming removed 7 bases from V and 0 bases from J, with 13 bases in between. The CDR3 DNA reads TGTGCCAGCATAGCACGGAGAAACTCCTACGAGCAGTACTTC. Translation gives CASIARRNSYEQYF.

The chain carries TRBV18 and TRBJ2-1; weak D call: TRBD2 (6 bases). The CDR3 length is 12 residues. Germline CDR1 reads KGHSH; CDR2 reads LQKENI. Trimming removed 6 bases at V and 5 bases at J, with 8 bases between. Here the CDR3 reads CASSRENNEQFF. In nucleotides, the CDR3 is TGTGCCAGCTCCCGGGAGAACAATGAGCAGTTCTTC.

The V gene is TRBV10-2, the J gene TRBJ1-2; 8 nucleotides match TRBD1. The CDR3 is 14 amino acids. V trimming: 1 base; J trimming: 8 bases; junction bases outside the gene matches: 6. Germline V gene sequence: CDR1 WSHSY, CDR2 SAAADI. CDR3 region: CASSELRQGNGYTF. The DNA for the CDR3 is TGCGCCAGCAGTGAGTTGAGACAGGGGAACGGCTACACCTTC.

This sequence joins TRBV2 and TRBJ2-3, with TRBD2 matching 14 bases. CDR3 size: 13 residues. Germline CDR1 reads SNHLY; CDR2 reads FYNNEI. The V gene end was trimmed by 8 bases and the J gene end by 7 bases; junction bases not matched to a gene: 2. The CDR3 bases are TGTGCCAGCGGGACTAGCGGGAGTTATACGCAGTATTTT. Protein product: CASGTSGSYTQYF.